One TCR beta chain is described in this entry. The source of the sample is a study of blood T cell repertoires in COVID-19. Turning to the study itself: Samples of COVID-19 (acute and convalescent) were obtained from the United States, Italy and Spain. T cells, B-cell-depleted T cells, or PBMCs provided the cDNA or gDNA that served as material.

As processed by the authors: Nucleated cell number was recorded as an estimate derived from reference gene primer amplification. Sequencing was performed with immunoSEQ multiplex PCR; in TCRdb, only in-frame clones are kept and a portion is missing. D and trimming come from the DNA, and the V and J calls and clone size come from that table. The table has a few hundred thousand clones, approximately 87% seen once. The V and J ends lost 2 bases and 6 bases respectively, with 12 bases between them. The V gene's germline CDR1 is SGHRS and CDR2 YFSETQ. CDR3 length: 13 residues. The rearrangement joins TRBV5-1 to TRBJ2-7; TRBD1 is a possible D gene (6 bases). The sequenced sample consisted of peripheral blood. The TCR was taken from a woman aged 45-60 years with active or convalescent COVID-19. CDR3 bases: TGCGCCAGCAGCTTAAGTAGAGGGGGCGAGCAGTACTTC. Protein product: CASSLSRGGEQYF.